What follows describes a single T cell receptor beta chain. Antigen: not known. Only in-frame clones appear in the TCRdb table, and some are missing; sequencing was by immunoSEQ multiplex PCR. The sample holds over 45,000 clones, roughly 84% seen once. With baseline, cycle 4 day 1, and cycle 7 day 1 as timepoints, blood was sampled. This specimen comes from a study of OX40 agonist ivuxolimab in advanced cancers. Study context: The dose-escalation cohort was about 87% male, with a mean age of around 60 years, ranging roughly 23 to 90.

Germline loops: CDR1 SGHAT, CDR2 FQNNGV. The CDR3 sequence is 14 residues long. V lost 8 bases, J lost 14 bases, and 22 bases lay in between. Whole-study findings and limits: Researchers did not establish what antigens the expanded peripheral T cells target.

Sequencing was performed on CD4+ or CD8+ T cells sorted from blood, taken in a trial of the OX40 agonist ivuxolimab. The rearrangement uses TRBV11-2 and TRBJ1-6, with D possibly being TRBD1 (6 bases). The receptor was derived from an adult with an advanced solid tumor such as melanoma, head and neck, liver or kidney cancer. CDR3 in DNA: TGTGCCAGCTCCCCCACAGGGTTGATGACGTCCCTCCACTTT. Its translation is CASSPTGLMTSLHF. Using reference TRBV11-2 and TRBJ1-6 for the parts outside the CDR3, the full variable domain is EAGVAQSPRYKIIEKRQSVAFWCNPISGHATLYWYQQILGQGPKLLIQFQNNGVVDDSQLPKDRFSAERLKGVDSTLKIQPAKLEDSAVYLCASSPTGLMTSLHFGNGTRLTVT.